A single sample is the source of the 25 T cell receptor beta chains below, sequenced in a study of T cell responses to AZD1222 COVID-19 vaccine. The method was immunoSEQ multiplex PCR; TCRdb's version includes in-frame clones alone and lacks a portion of them. The sample records about 140,000 clones, roughly 92% being singletons. Sequenced here: peripheral blood, sampled 28 days after the second AZD1222 dose. The receptors were sampled from an adult who received the AZD1222 COVID-19 vaccine.

V gene TRBV19 combines with J gene TRBJ1-5; the D is unclear. Trimming took off 1 base at V and 1 base at J, with 5 bases between the two ends. Germline V gives CDR1 LNHDA, CDR2 SQIVND (reference sequence). The CDR3 loop spans 14 amino acids. CDR3 sequence: CASSIVGSNQPQHF. The CDR3 bases are TGTGCCAGTAGTATAGTCGGGAGCAATCAGCCCCAGCATTTT. Based on the CDR3 plus reference TRBV19 and TRBJ1-5, the full variable domain is DGGITQSPKYLFRKEGQNVTLSCEQNLNHDAMYWYRQDPGQGLRLIYYSQIVNDFQKGDIAEGYSVSREKKESFPLTVTSAQKNPTAFYLCASSIVGSNQPQHFGDGTRLSIL.

CDR3 amino acids: CASSYGLMNTEAFF. CDR3 nucleotide sequence: TGTGCCAGCAGCTACGGACTTATGAACACTGAAGCTTTCTTT. This chain uses TRBV5-8 with TRBJ1-1; D is uncertain. Trimming shortened V by 3 bases and J by 0 bases, and 9 bases separated the two germline ends. The CDR3 length is 14 residues. Per germline, CDR1 SGHTS and CDR2 YDEGEE.

J is TRBJ1-2 and V is TRBV19; no definite D call. The CDR3 consists of 14 residues. Germline V lookup: CDR1 LNHDA, CDR2 SQIVND (reference sequence). V dropped 5 bases and J dropped 2 bases, with 12 bases sitting between them. Written as DNA, the CDR3 is TGTGCCAGTAGTGCCGTACTAGGGAACTATGGCTACACCTTC. Protein product: CASSAVLGNYGYTF.

A note on this clone: Additional DNA sequences in this sample encode the identical CDR3. The rearrangement links TRBV9 to TRBJ2-1, with 9 bases fitting TRBD2. J was trimmed by 4 bases and V by 2 bases; bases with no gene match: 4. Germline CDR1 is SGDLS and CDR2 is YYNGEE. This CDR3 is built from 15 residues. Here the CDR3 reads CASSVAGGPYNEQFF. The CDR3 DNA is TGTGCCAGCAGCGTGGCGGGAGGGCCGTACAATGAGCAGTTCTTC.

V gene TRBV15 combines with J gene TRBJ2-3, with D hard to call. This CDR3 is 14 amino acids long. In germline, CDR1 is LNHNV, CDR2 YYDKDF (reference sequence). V was trimmed by 0 bases and J by 5 bases, leaving 9 bases between them. The CDR3 protein is CATSRDNNKDTQYF. Written as DNA, the CDR3 is TGTGCCACCAGCAGAGATAACAACAAAGATACGCAGTATTTT.

This chain connects TRBV4-1 to TRBJ1-1; D may be TRBD1 (5 bases). Trimming removed 4 bases from V and 5 bases from J, with 14 bases in between. Germline V CDR1 and CDR2: MGHRA, YSYEKL. The CDR3 has 14 amino acids. The CDR3 DNA reads as TGCGCCAGCAGCCCCTGGAAGGGGAGTACTGAAGCTTTCTTT. The encoded protein is CASSPWKGSTEAFF.

This clone has just a few counts. The V and J genes are TRBV24-1 and TRBJ1-4; D is unclear. CDR1 is KGHDR, CDR2 SFDVKD, per germline. CDR3 length equals 13 residues. Trimming shortened V by 4 bases and J by 13 bases, and 15 bases separated the two germline ends. The CDR3 here is CATSEPTTDILFF. Written as DNA, the CDR3 is TGTGCCACCAGTGAACCCACGACGGATATACTGTTTTTT.

This rearrangement joins TRBV4-1 to TRBJ1-5; no definite D call. V dropped 5 bases and J dropped 1 base, with 6 bases sitting between them. In germline, CDR1 is MGHRA, CDR2 YSYEKL. This CDR3 spans 13 amino acids. CDR3 DNA sequence: TGCGCCAGCAGCTGGTTAAGCAATCAGCCCCAGCATTTT. Amino acids: CASSWLSNQPQHF.

V usage is TRBV7-5 and J usage is TRBJ1-6; the DNA was not used to check the table's D call, TRBD1. TRBV7-5 is an annotated pseudogene. The CDR3 extends over 15 amino acids. The CDR3, as DNA: TGTGCCAGAAGCTTAAAAGACAGGGAAAATTCACCCCTCCACTTT. Amino acids: CARSLKDRENSPLHF.

V usage is TRBV19 and J usage is TRBJ2-2; D ambiguous. The CDR3 extends over 14 amino acids. V was cut by 5 bases and J by 1 base, with 8 bases left in between. CDR1 and CDR2 (germline): LNHDA, SQIVND (reference sequence). For the CDR3, the DNA is TGTGCCAGTAGTCGAGCCGGGAACACCGGGGAGCTGTTTTTT. Its translation is CASSRAGNTGELFF.

This chain connects TRBV2 to TRBJ2-1, with a weak D call TRBD1 (8 bases). V lost 9 bases and J 7 bases, leaving 22 bases between the germline ends. This CDR3 is 15 amino acids long. From germline, CDR1 is SNHLY and CDR2 FYNNEI. The CDR3 region has the DNA TGTGCCAGTCCCGGGGGGCAGGGGGCGGGAAATGAGCAGTTCTTC. It encodes CASPGGQGAGNEQFF.

The chain links TRBV27 to TRBJ2-3; possible D gene TRBD1, 5 bases. The CDR3 sequence is 14 residues long. The V gene lost 2 bases and the J gene lost 1 base, with 7 bases spanning the gap. Per germline, CDR1 MNHEY and CDR2 SMNVEV (reference sequence). In DNA, the CDR3 is TGTGCCAGCAGTTTACTAGGGGGCACAGATACGCAGTATTTT. As protein: CASSLLGGTDTQYF.

The V and J genes are TRBV18 and TRBJ1-2, with TRBD1 as a possible D gene (5 bases). Trimming pared 6 bases from V and 6 bases from J, leaving 8 bases between. CDR3 length: 11 residues. Germline V gives CDR1 KGHSH, CDR2 LQKENI. The CDR3, as DNA: TGTGCCAGCTCGGGGGGGAATGGCTACACCTTC. It specifies CASSGGNGYTF.

DNA of the CDR3: TGTGCCAGTAGTTCGGGGCTGGAGGGAGGCTATGGCTACACCTTC. This gives the protein CASSSGLEGGYGYTF. The chain uses TRBV19 and TRBJ1-2; perhaps TRBD1 as D (5 bases). V was shortened by 5 bases and J by 4 bases, with 17 bases between the two germline ends. This CDR3 has 15 residues. Germline V gene sequence: CDR1 LNHDA, CDR2 SQIVND (reference sequence).

The chain couples TRBV27 to TRBJ1-1; D is unresolved. V lost 4 bases, J lost 0 bases, and 15 bases lay in between. There are 16 residues in the CDR3. The germline gives CDR1 MNHEY, CDR2 SMNVEV (reference sequence). The CDR3 here is CASSSGFTSLNTEAFF. The CDR3 region has the DNA TGTGCCAGCAGTTCCGGGTTCACCTCTTTGAACACTGAAGCTTTCTTT.

The V call is TRBV6-5, the J call TRBJ2-2; TRBD2 is a possible D gene (5 bases). Trimming cost V 2 bases and J 6 bases, with 13 bases left between them. The germline V gene encodes CDR1 MNHEY and CDR2 SVGAGI. The CDR3 is 15 residues long. The CDR3 bases are TGTGCCAGCAGTTACCTTAAATCGGGGTCCGGGGAGCTGTTTTTT. Its translation is CASSYLKSGSGELFF.

The chain recombines TRBV28 with TRBJ1-6, with 8 bases aligning to TRBD1. The V and J ends lost 5 bases and 1 base, in that order; junction bases with no gene match: 7. Germline CDR1 MDHEN, CDR2 SYDVKM. The length of the CDR3 is 17 residues. The CDR3 DNA follows: TGTGCCAGCAGTACCGGACAGGGAAGGTCCTATAATTCACCCCTCCACTTT. This sequence encodes CASSTGQGRSYNSPLHF.

The genes are TRBV18 and TRBJ1-2, with D possibly being TRBD1 (6 bases). The CDR3 spans 14 residues. Trimming took off 2 bases at V and 6 bases at J, with 13 bases between the two ends. Germline values: CDR1 KGHSH, CDR2 LQKENI. The CDR3 DNA sequence: TGTGCCAGCTCACCAAAGACAGGAGGGGATGGCTACACCTTC. This translates into CASSPKTGGDGYTF.

This chain connects TRBV7-6 to TRBJ1-1; D ambiguous. CDR3 size: 11 residues. V was trimmed by 1 base and J by 4 bases, leaving 1 base between them. CDR1 and CDR2 from the germline V gene are SGHVS and FNYEAQ. CDR3: CASSLGTEAFF. In DNA, the CDR3 is TGTGCCAGCAGCTTAGGCACTGAAGCTTTCTTT.

The chain employs TRBV6-5 and TRBJ1-5; D is perhaps TRBD1 (5 bases). Germline-derived CDR1 and CDR2 are MNHEY and SVGAGI. Trimming took off 2 bases at V and 7 bases at J, with 12 bases between the two ends. The CDR3 has 14 residues. CDR3 bases: TGTGCCAGCAGTTACAGGGGTCAAGGGCAGCCCCAGCATTTT. This encodes CASSYRGQGQPQHF.

This sequence joins TRBV29-1 and TRBJ1-1; 10 bases are shared with TRBD1. Germline CDR1 is SQVTM and CDR2 is ANQGSEA. Germline trimming cut 1 base from V and 6 bases from J; bases unmatched to any gene: 5. The CDR3 covers 14 residues. In DNA form, the CDR3 reads TGCAGCGTTGAAGGGGGGACAGGGGTCCCTGAAGCTTTCTTT. Protein: CSVEGGTGVPEAFF.

This CDR3 is CASLERGNTEAFF. CDR3 sequence (DNA): TGCGCCAGCCTAGAAAGGGGGAACACTGAAGCTTTCTTT. This chain joins TRBV10-2 and TRBJ1-1, with D perhaps matching TRBD1 (5 bases). In germline, CDR1 is WSHSY, CDR2 SAAADI. The CDR3 has 13 amino acids. The V and J ends lost 8 bases and 1 base respectively, with 11 bases between them.

The chain carries TRBV5-1 and TRBJ1-5; D ambiguous. Trimming took 1 base from V and 3 from J, leaving 5 bases between them. CDR1 and CDR2 (germline): SGHRS, YFSETQ. This CDR3 region has 13 residues. CDR3 DNA sequence: TGCGCCAGCAGCTTGACGGTCAATCAGCCCCAGCATTTT. This encodes CASSLTVNQPQHF.

The chain combines TRBV27 with TRBJ2-2, with D possibly matching TRBD1 (5 bases). The CDR3 loop spans 16 amino acids. The V end was cut by 0 bases, the J end by 4 bases, with 12 bases between. Germline V gene sequence: CDR1 MNHEY, CDR2 SMNVEV (reference sequence). CDR3 nucleotide sequence: TGTGCCAGCAGTTTATCGTGGGGCAGGGCCACCGGGGAGCTGTTTTTT. This codes for CASSLSWGRATGELFF.

CDR3 sequence: CASSFLRLNTEAFF. Written as DNA, the CDR3 is TGTGCCAGTAGTTTCCTACGTCTGAACACTGAAGCTTTCTTT. V usage is TRBV19 and J usage is TRBJ1-1; no clear D. Germline lookup yields CDR1 LNHDA and CDR2 SQIVND (reference sequence). Trimming stripped 5 bases from V and 0 bases from J, with 10 bases between. The CDR3 runs to 14 residues.